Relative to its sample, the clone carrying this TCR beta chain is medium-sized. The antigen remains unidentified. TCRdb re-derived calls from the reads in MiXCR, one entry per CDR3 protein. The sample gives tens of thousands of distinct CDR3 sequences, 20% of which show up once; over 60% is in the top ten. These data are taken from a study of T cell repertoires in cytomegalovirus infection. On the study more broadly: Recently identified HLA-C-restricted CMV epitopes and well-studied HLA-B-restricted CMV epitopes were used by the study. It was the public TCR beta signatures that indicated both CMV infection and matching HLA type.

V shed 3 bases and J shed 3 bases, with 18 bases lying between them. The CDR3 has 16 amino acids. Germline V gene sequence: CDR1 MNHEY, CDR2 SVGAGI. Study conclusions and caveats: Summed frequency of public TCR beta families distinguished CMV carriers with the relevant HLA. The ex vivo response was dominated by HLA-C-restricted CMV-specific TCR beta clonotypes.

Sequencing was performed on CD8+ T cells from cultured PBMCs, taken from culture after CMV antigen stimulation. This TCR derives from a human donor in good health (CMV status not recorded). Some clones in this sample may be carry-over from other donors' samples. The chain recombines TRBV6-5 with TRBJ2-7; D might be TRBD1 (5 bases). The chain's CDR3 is CASSYSRAIGNYEQYF. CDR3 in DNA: TGTGCCAGCAGTTATTCCAGGGCTATAGGTAACTACGAGCAGTACTTC.